The rows below give T cell receptor beta chains drawn from one sample of a study of cytomegalovirus exposure and HLA in healthy donors. The data were produced by immunoSEQ multiplex PCR, yet TCRdb's version contains in-frame clones alone and is incomplete. The table lists about 160,000 clones, about 82% of them singletons, with approximately 2.4% in the top ten. Sequencing used PBMCs. These TCRs come from a man aged 25 to 40 in good health and CMV-seropositive. CDR3s include the opening cysteine and the closing phenylalanine or tryptophan. The order of the fields is V gene, J gene, clone size, D gene, CDR3 DNA, CDR3 protein. The D gene is left open where the match is weak. Size values are once, few and many counts, or a class for expanded clones, and some rows have none.

>TRBV7-3|TRBJ2-1|NA|NA
TGTGCCAGCAGCTTAGTCCCAGACTCCAATGAGCAGTTCTTC
CASSLVPDSNEQFF
>TRBV13|TRBJ1-1|NA|NA
TGTGCCAGCAGTCGGACGGGACATTCGAACACTGAAGCTTTCTTT
CASSRTGHSNTEAFF
>TRBV6-5|TRBJ1-1|NA|NA
TGTGCCAGCAGTTACTCCCAAGGGGGTTACACTGAAGCTTTCTTT
CASSYSQGGYTEAFF
>TRBV7-9|TRBJ1-6|NA|NA
TGTGCCAGCAGCTTAGAACCCAGGGGACGATCACCCCTCCACTTT
CASSLEPRGRSPLHF
>TRBV21-1|TRBJ2-7|NA|NA
TGTGCCAGCAGCAAAGGTGGACCCCGGGGTGTACAGGGGAGGACTGCAAGTACCTACGAGCAGTACTTC
CASSKGGPRGVQGRTASTYEQYF
>TRBV7-9|TRBJ2-7|NA|NA
TGTGCCAGCAGCTCCTCAGGGGGGTTAGGCTACGAGCAGTACTTC
CASSSSGGLGYEQYF
>TRBV16|TRBJ1-1|NA|NA
TGTGCCAGCAGCCTAGCGGCGGGGGTCACTGAAGCTTTCTTT
CASSLAAGVTEAFF
>TRBV9|TRBJ1-1|NA|NA
TGTGCCAGCAGCGTAGAAGTAGGGAGGCACACTGAAGCTTTCTTT
CASSVEVGRHTEAFF
>TRBV4-3|TRBJ1-1|once|NA
TGCGCCAGCAGCCAAGATCAGGGGCAGGGGACCACTGAAGCTTTCTTT
CASSQDQGQGTTEAFF
>TRBV6-6|TRBJ1-6|NA|NA
TGTGCCAGCAGTCGCGCCGGCGGTAATTCACCCCTCCACTTT
CASSRAGGNSPLHF
>TRBV6-6|TRBJ2-2|once|TRBD2
TGTGCCAGCAGTTACGGCGGGGGCACCGGGGAGCTGTTTTTT
CASSYGGGTGELFF
>TRBV28|TRBJ1-2|NA|NA
TGTGCCAGCAGCCTCCCGCAGGGGGGCTACACCTTC
CASSLPQGGYTF
>TRBV18|TRBJ2-2|NA|TRBD1
TGTGCCAGCTCACAGGGGGCCGGGAACACCGGGGAGCTGTTTTTT
CASSQGAGNTGELFF
>TRBV7-7|TRBJ2-7|NA|TRBD1
TGTGCTAGCAGCCTAGGACAGGGATGGGGCTACGAGCAGTACTTC
CASSLGQGWGYEQYF
>TRBV9|TRBJ2-3|few|NA
TGTGCCAGCAGCGTACTTATTGGCACAGATACGCAGTATTTT
CASSVLIGTDTQYF
>TRBV2|TRBJ2-2|NA|NA
TGTGCCAGCAGCCGAAATTTTGCAGCGAACACCGGGGAGCTGTTTTTT
CASSRNFAANTGELFF
>TRBV5-1|TRBJ1-3|NA|TRBD1
TGCGCCAGCAGCTTGACAGGGGGCGGTGGAAACACCATATATTTT
CASSLTGGGGNTIYF
>TRBV9|TRBJ1-5|NA|TRBD1
TGTGCCAGCTCAAAAAGGGACAGCCGCAATCAGCCCCAGCATTTT
CASSKRDSRNQPQHF
>TRBV13|TRBJ1-4|NA|NA
TGTGCCAGCAGCTCCCGCGGGGGAGGGTATGAAAAACTGTTTTTT
CASSSRGGGYEKLFF
>TRBV6-4|TRBJ2-6|NA|NA
TGTGCCAGCAGTGACTCGCGCTCTGGGGCCAACGTCCTGACTTTC
CASSDSRSGANVLTF
>TRBV5-6|TRBJ2-3|NA|TRBD2
TGTGCCAGCTGGCGGGGGGGGTCAGATACGCAGTATTTT
CASWRGGSDTQYF
>TRBV18|TRBJ1-5|NA|TRBD1
TGTGCCAGCTCACCGGGGACAGGGGGCCAACAGCCCCAGCATTTT
CASSPGTGGQQPQHF
>TRBV29-1|TRBJ2-1|NA|NA
TGCAGCGTTGGAGGGGGGGGCTACAATGAGCAGTTCTTC
CSVGGGGYNEQFF
>TRBV5-1|TRBJ2-7|NA|TRBD2
TGCGCCAGCAGCTTGGCAGAGCGGGGGGGCGTCCACGAGCAGTACTTC
CASSLAERGGVHEQYF
>TRBV4-2|TRBJ2-2|NA|NA
TGTGCCAGCAGCCCCGAAGGGGTAGCCAGGTTGGCCGGGGAGCTGTTTTTT
CASSPEGVARLAGELFF
>TRBV7-2|TRBJ2-7|NA|TRBD1
TGTGCCAGCAGCTTCGGGACAGGGGGTTCCTACGAGCAGTACTTC
CASSFGTGGSYEQYF
>TRBV9|TRBJ2-7|NA|TRBD1
TGTGCCAGCAGCCCCGCAACCGACAGGGGGAGTGACGAGCAGTACTTC
CASSPATDRGSDEQYF
>TRBV7-9|TRBJ2-7|once|TRBD1
TGTGCCAGCAGCCCGGGACAGGGGGCGCAAGACGAGCAGTACTTC
CASSPGQGAQDEQYF
>TRBV9|TRBJ2-3|NA|NA
TGTGCCAGCGGAAAGCTGGGCGAGGGCCCAGATACGCAGTATTTT
CASGKLGEGPDTQYF
>TRBV5-1|TRBJ2-7|NA|NA
TGCGCCAGCAGGATTCACAACGAGCAGTACTTC
CASRIHNEQYF
>TRBV10-3|TRBJ1-4|once|TRBD1
TGTGCCATCAGTAGCACAGGGGCGTTGACTAATGAAAAACTGTTTTTT
CAISSTGALTNEKLFF
>TRBV5-1|TRBJ2-1|NA|NA
TGCGCCAGCAGCTTGGCCTCCCCCTACAATGAGCAGTTCTTC
CASSLASPYNEQFF
>TRBV5-1|TRBJ1-2|NA|TRBD1
TGCGCCAGCAGCTTGTACGGGGACAGGGAGGGCGATGGCTACACCTTC
CASSLYGDREGDGYTF
>TRBV7-2|TRBJ1-4|NA|TRBD1
TGTGCCAGCAGCCTATCCGGGACAGGGAGCGAAAAACTGTTTTTT
CASSLSGTGSEKLFF
>TRBV4-3|TRBJ2-2|NA|NA
TGCGCCAGCAGCCGCAGAATTTCAGGCGGGGAGCTGTTTTTT
CASSRRISGGELFF
>TRBV2|TRBJ2-1|NA|TRBD1
TGTGCCAGCAGGGGGGGGGACAGGGCTTACAATGAGCAGTTCTTC
CASRGGDRAYNEQFF
>TRBV27|TRBJ2-7|NA|TRBD1
TGTGCCAGCAGTGCGGACAGGGCGGGCTACGAGCAGTACTTC
CASSADRAGYEQYF
>TRBV5-4|TRBJ1-5|NA|TRBD1
TGTGCCAGCAGCTTTGGAGGGGGCGAAGGTCAGCCCCAGCATTTT
CASSFGGGEGQPQHF
>TRBV10-2|TRBJ2-1|NA|NA
TGCGCCAGCAGTGAGCCGGCGGGGGCCTCTCACAATGAGCAGTTCTTC
CASSEPAGASHNEQFF
>TRBV4-3|TRBJ2-1|NA|NA
TGCGCCAGCAGCCGGGAGCCGCGATCCTACAATGAGCAGTTCTTC
CASSREPRSYNEQFF
>TRBV5-4|TRBJ1-2|few|NA
TGTGCCAGCAGCCCCGACAGGAACTATGGCTACACCTTC
CASSPDRNYGYTF
>TRBV18|TRBJ2-1|NA|NA
TGTGCCAGCTCAACAGACAGCAATGAGCAGTTCTTC
CASSTDSNEQFF
>TRBV5-1|TRBJ2-5|NA|TRBD1
TGCGCCAGCAGCCCCCGGACAGGGGGAACGGAGACCCAGTACTTC
CASSPRTGGTETQYF
>TRBV6-4|TRBJ2-1|many|NA
TGTGCCAGCAGTGACTCGGGCGGGGACTACAATGAGCAGTTCTTC
CASSDSGGDYNEQFF
>TRBV21-1|TRBJ2-7|NA|NA
TGTGCCAGCAGCAAAGGACATCTGTCCTACGAGCAGTACTTC
CASSKGHLSYEQYF
>TRBV5-6|TRBJ2-7|NA|NA
TGTGCCAGCAGCCTAAACCCGCGGGCCCTCCGATCGGAGCAGTACTTC
CASSLNPRALRSEQYF
>TRBV4-1|TRBJ2-7|NA|NA
TGCGCCAGCAGCCAGGAGGGACAGATCTACGAGCAGTACTTC
CASSQEGQIYEQYF
>TRBV7-2|TRBJ2-7|NA|NA
TGTGCCAGCAGCTTAACCGGGGGATCATACGAGCAGTACTTC
CASSLTGGSYEQYF
>TRBV27|TRBJ2-7|NA|TRBD2
TGTGCCAGCAGTTCCCGGGGAGGGTCCTACGAGCAGTACTTC
CASSSRGGSYEQYF
>TRBV5-1|TRBJ1-1|once|NA
TGCGCCAGCAGCGACGCCAACATGGAGACTGAAGCTTTCTTT
CASSDANMETEAFF
>TRBV18|TRBJ1-1|once|NA
TGTGCCAGCTCACCACCCACTTGGAGAGCTTTCTTT
CASSPPTWRAFF
>TRBV7-9|TRBJ1-2|NA|NA
TGTGCCAGCAGCTTTCCCGGGGTTGGCTACACCTTC
CASSFPGVGYTF
>TRBV6-5|TRBJ2-7|few|TRBD1
TGTGCCAGCAGACCAGACAGGGGCTCCTACGAGCAGTACTTC
CASRPDRGSYEQYF
>TRBV5-6|TRBJ2-4|NA|TRBD2
TGTGCCAGCAGCCCGGGAACACTAGCGGGGGCATCGAACATTCAGTACTTC
CASSPGTLAGASNIQYF
>TRBV11-1|TRBJ2-7|NA|TRBD1
TGTGCCAGCAGCTTAGGGGGGGGACAGGGCTTTTACGAGCAGTACTTC
CASSLGGGQGFYEQYF
>TRBV7-2|TRBJ1-6|NA|NA
TGTGCCAGCAGCTTAGTTTCGAGACAGGATCTTAATTCACCCCTCCACTTT
CASSLVSRQDLNSPLHF
>TRBV7-2|TRBJ1-2|NA|TRBD1
TGTGCCAGCAGCTTAGCGAGGAACGGACAGGGGGATGGCTACACCTTC
CASSLARNGQGDGYTF